These 29 T cell receptor beta chains share one sample of origin, sequenced in a study of regulatory T cells in long-lasting Graves disease. Time point: newly diagnosed GD, antithyroid drugs for less than 3 months. TCR sequences were obtained from RNA taken from PBMCs. The TCR beta library used iRepertoire HTBI primers with Arm-PCR amplification of CDR3. From the multiplex PCR reads, TCRdb called clonotypes with MiXCR, one entry per CDR3 protein. The sample has approximately 350,000 distinct CDR3 sequences; roughly 10% are singletons. The data were also submitted as part of a second study, on T cells in Graves' hyperthyroidism and ophthalmopathy.

The sample in question was peripheral blood mononuclear cells (PBMCs), obtained at new diagnosis, from a patient treated with antithyroid drugs. Receptor source: a woman aged 18 to 35 with Graves disease.

The sample holds a few counts of this clonotype. The rearrangement uses TRBV3-1 and TRBJ2-4; D ambiguous. V shed 1 base and J shed 10 bases, with 17 bases lying between them. The germline V gene has CDR1 LGHDT and CDR2 YNNKEL (reference sequence). CDR3 length: 15 residues. For the CDR3, the DNA is TGTGCCAGCAGCCAAGTGGGGTGGCTACACCCTATTCAGTACTTC. Its protein is CASSQVGWLHPIQYF.

This clonotype occurred many times. CDR3 protein: CSARRGGAGEQYV. The CDR3 nucleotides read TGCAGTGCTAGGAGGGGGGGGGCAGGGGAGCAGTACGTC. The J gene is TRBJ2-7, the V gene TRBV20-1; possible D gene TRBD2, 7 bases. In germline, CDR1 is DFQATT, CDR2 SNEGSKA (reference sequence). There are 13 residues in the CDR3. The V and J ends lost 3 bases and 7 bases respectively, with 16 bases between them.

This chain links TRBV20-1 with TRBJ1-2; D perhaps matches TRBD1 (6 bases). The CDR3 sequence is 14 residues long. The V gene lost 3 bases and the J gene lost 3 bases, with 14 bases spanning the gap. CDR1 and CDR2 from the germline V gene are DFQATT and SNEGSKA (reference sequence). Written as DNA, the CDR3 is TGCAGTGCTAGCGGGGAGGGGGTATACTATGGCTACACCTTC. Amino acids: CSASGEGVYYGYTF.

The rearrangement uses TRBV29-1 and TRBJ2-1; the match to TRBD2 covers 12 bases. CDR1 is SQVTM, CDR2 ANQGSEA, per germline. CDR3 length equals 15 residues. With V trimmed by 4 bases and J by 4 bases, 5 bases remained unmatched. CDR3 coding DNA: TGCAGCGTTGTGGGAGGACTAGCGGGATACAATGAGCAGTTCTTC. It is translated as CSVVGGLAGYNEQFF.

This clonotype was found many times. The rearrangement uses TRBV7-6 and TRBJ2-1; D is uncertain. In germline, CDR1 is SGHVS, CDR2 FNYEAQ. Trimming stripped 1 base from V and 7 bases from J, with 8 bases between. The CDR3 covers 13 residues. CDR3 sequence: CASSLEVENEQFF. The CDR3 DNA is TGTGCCAGCAGCTTAGAGGTCGAGAATGAGCAGTTCTTC.

This clonotype was observed many times. The rearrangement links TRBV15 to TRBJ2-3; D ambiguous. The ends were cut back, 1 base at V and 6 bases at J, with 14 bases in the middle. There are 15 residues in the CDR3. The germline V gene has CDR1 LNHNV and CDR2 YYDKDF (reference sequence). CDR3 nucleotide sequence: TGTGCCACCAGCAGAGTTCTAAAAGGCCCGGATACGCAGTATTTT. Protein: CATSRVLKGPDTQYF. Full variable domain (remainder filled in from reference TRBV15 and TRBJ2-3): DAMVIQNPRYQVTQFGKPVTLSCSQTLNHNVMYWYQQKSSQAPKLLFHYYDKDFNNEADTPDNFQSRRPNTSFCFLDIRSPGLGDTAMYLCATSRVLKGPDTQYFGPGTRLTVL.

This clonotype appeared many times. The chain recombines TRBV5-1 with TRBJ2-5; D is unclear. The germline CDR1 and CDR2 sequences are SGHRS and YFSETQ. Trimming removed 0 bases from V and 3 bases from J, with 9 bases in between. This CDR3 comprises 14 residues. The CDR3 is CASSLAEPEETQYF. The CDR3 DNA is TGCGCCAGCAGCTTGGCCGAGCCCGAAGAGACCCAGTACTTC.

In this sample, this clonotype turned up once. This could be a read error, since a much larger clone is one nucleotide away. The genes are TRBV6-2 or TRBV6-3 and TRBJ1-1; D gene uncertain. Germline V gene sequence: CDR1 MNHEY, CDR2 SVGEGT. The CDR3 runs to 15 residues. The CDR3 DNA follows: TGTGGCAGCAGTTTCAGCGCCGATAAGAGCACTGAAGCTTTCTTT. Encoded protein: CGSSFSADKSTEAFF.

This sequence joins TRBV27 and TRBJ2-1; 9 bases fit TRBD1. The CDR3 covers 16 residues. V trimming: 7 bases; J trimming: 10 bases; junction bases outside the gene matches: 17. Looked up from germline, CDR1 is MNHEY and CDR2 is SMNVEV (reference sequence). The CDR3 coding sequence is TGTGCCAGCATGACGATGCGGGACAGGGTGACGTTGGAGCAGTTCTTC. Translated, it gives CASMTMRDRVTLEQFF.

The chain carries TRBV7-2 and TRBJ2-3; D is ambiguous. CDR1 is SGHTA, CDR2 FQGNSA, per germline. The CDR3 runs to 12 residues. Trimming took 4 bases from V and 4 from J, leaving 6 bases between them. This CDR3 is CASSSIADTQYF. CDR3 DNA: TGTGCCAGCAGCTCCATAGCAGATACGCAGTATTTT.

This clonotype was seen ten or more times. The CDR3 DNA reads as TGCGCCAGCAGCTTCCGGGACGGTTACACCGGGGAGCTGTTTTTT. This codes for CASSFRDGYTGELFF. This sequence joins TRBV5-1 and TRBJ2-2; D could derive from TRBD1 or TRBD2 (5 bases each). Germline loops: CDR1 SGHRS, CDR2 YFSETQ. This CDR3 is built from 15 residues. V gave up 2 bases and J gave up 3 bases, with 11 bases separating them. The full variable domain, with the rest looked up from reference TRBV5-1 and TRBJ2-2, is KAGVTQTPRYLIKTRGQQVTLSCSPISGHRSVSWYQQTPGQGLQFLFEYFSETQRNKGNFPGRFSGRQFSNSRSEMNVSTLELGDSALYLCASSFRDGYTGELFFGEGSRLTVL.

This clonotype was detected ten times or more. The V gene is TRBV20-1, the J gene TRBJ2-5; TRBD1 agrees at 7 bases. The CDR3 length is 13 residues. Germline V gives CDR1 DFQATT, CDR2 SNEGSKA (reference sequence). The J segment lost 5 bases and the V segment lost 3 bases, leaving 6 bases of the junction unmatched. CDR3 sequence: CSASKGARETQYF. The CDR3 DNA sequence: TGCAGTGCTAGTAAGGGGGCGAGGGAGACCCAGTACTTC.

This clonotype was seen at least ten times. The genes are TRBV6-1 and TRBJ1-2; D unclear. The CDR3 runs 13 residues. Germline lookup yields CDR1 MNHNS and CDR2 SASEGT. Trimming cost V 6 bases and J 4 bases, with 12 bases left between them. CDR3 DNA sequence: TGTGCCAGCAGACCCGCGGTCATCTATGGCTACACCTTC. The encoded protein is CASRPAVIYGYTF.

This clonotype was found many times. This chain links TRBV12-3 or TRBV12-4 with TRBJ1-4; D is possibly TRBD1 (5 bases). The CDR3 sequence is 16 residues long. Trimming shortened V by 6 bases and J by 5 bases, and 19 bases separated the two germline ends. DNA for the CDR3: TGTGCCAGCAGCCCTGCGGGACCCCTGGCGAATGAAAAACTGTTTTTT. As protein: CASSPAGPLANEKLFF.

Comment on this clonotype: This may come from a read error, since a much larger clone is one base off. The chain uses TRBV4-1 and TRBJ2-7, with D possibly TRBD1 on 5 matching bases. This CDR3 has 15 residues. CDR1 is MGHRA and CDR2 is YSYEKL in the germline V gene. With 0 bases removed from V and 7 bases from J, the gap between germline ends came to 16 bases. The CDR3 region has the DNA TGCGCCAGCAGCCAAGAGGGATGGGGCTCGCTTGAGCAGTACTTC. Its protein is CASSQEGWGSLEQYF.

This clonotype was detected many times. This chain joins TRBV7-2 and TRBJ2-3; TRBD1 is a possible D gene (6 bases). Germline CDR1 SGHTA, CDR2 FQGNSA. The CDR3 length is 14 residues. Between the trimmed V and J ends, which lost 5 bases and 2 bases, there was a span of 11 bases. CDR3 amino acids: CASSTGDTTDTQYF. The CDR3, as DNA: TGTGCCAGCAGCACCGGGGACACCACAGATACGCAGTATTTT. The full variable domain, completed using reference TRBV7-2 and TRBJ2-3, is GAGVSQSPSNKVTEKGKDVELRCDPISGHTALYWYRQSLGQGLEFLIYFQGNSAPDKSGLPSDRFSAERTGGSVSTLTIQRTQQEDSAVYLCASSTGDTTDTQYFGPGTRLTVL.

There are a few counts of this clonotype. One end of the junction is discordant with germline, which a read error may explain. The chain has TRBV3-1 and TRBJ1-2; D might be TRBD1 (6 bases). The germline gives CDR1 LGHDT, CDR2 YNNKEL (reference sequence). The CDR3 contains 14 residues. This CDR3 reads CACSQEWGPTGYTF. The CDR3 nucleotides read TGTGCCTGCAGCCAAGAATGGGGGCCTACTGGCTACACCTTC.

With respect to this clonotype: Since a much larger clone is just one base distant, this may be a read error. This sequence joins TRBV11-1 and TRBJ2-1, with 10 positions matching TRBD2. From germline, CDR1 is SGHAT and CDR2 FQDESV (reference sequence). CDR3 length equals 16 residues. The junction had 13 bases not matched to a gene; V was cut back by 4 bases and J by 10 bases. The chain's CDR3 is CASSSYGLAATGEQFF. As DNA, the CDR3 is TGTGCCAGCAGCTCCTACGGACTAGCGGCCACAGGGGAGCAGTTCTTC.

The CDR3 region has the DNA TGTGCCAGCAGCCAAAACAGGGTTGGGGCTGAAGCTTTCTTT. Protein sequence: CASSQNRVGAEAFF. The chain uses TRBV4-2 and TRBJ1-1, with a weak D call TRBD1 (6 bases). The CDR3 has 14 amino acids. Looked up from germline, CDR1 is LGHNA and CDR2 is YNFKEQ. V shed 2 bases and J shed 6 bases, with 13 bases lying between them.

In this sample, this clonotype turned up many times. The V and J genes are TRBV7-9 and TRBJ2-7; D is perhaps TRBD2 (6 bases). The germline V and J ends were trimmed by 6 bases and 5 bases, with 14 bases remaining between them. CDR3 size: 13 residues. Per germline, CDR1 SEHNR and CDR2 FQNEAQ (reference sequence). Here the CDR3 DNA reads TGTGCCAGCAGGTCGTTCGGGGGTGACGAGCAGTACTTC. Translated: CASRSFGGDEQYF.

In regard to this clonotype: This may be a read error: a much more frequent sequence differs by one nucleotide. This chain links TRBV18 with TRBJ2-7; 14 bases are shared with TRBD2. The germline V gene has CDR1 KGHSH and CDR2 LQKENI. The CDR3 runs to 17 residues. CDR3 residues: CAGSPRLAGGTSYEQYF. In DNA, the CDR3 is TGTGCCGGCTCACCACGACTAGCGGGAGGGACCTCCTACGAGCAGTACTTC.

This clonotype was found once. The chain joins TRBV12-3 or TRBV12-4 to TRBJ2-3, with D possibly matching TRBD1 (6 bases). The CDR3 extends over 15 amino acids. Deletions cut 3 bases from V and 6 bases from J, with 16 bases between. CDR3 sequence: CASSFTGNGGDTQYF. Here the CDR3 DNA reads TGTGCCAGCAGTTTCACAGGGAATGGCGGCGATACGCAGTATTTT.

This rearrangement joins TRBV7-9 to TRBJ2-5; TRBD2 is a possible D gene (6 bases). V was cut by 1 base and J by 2 bases, with 11 bases left in between. CDR3 size: 15 residues. Germline CDR1 SEHNR, CDR2 FQNEAQ (reference sequence). The CDR3 nucleotides are TGTGCCAGCAGCTTAGTGGGACTCTCACAAGAGACCCAGTACTTC. It yields the protein CASSLVGLSQETQYF.

This clonotype was recorded at least ten times. The rearrangement joins TRBV7-2 to TRBJ2-1, with 7 bases aligning to TRBD2. This CDR3 is built from 15 residues. CDR1 is SGHTA, CDR2 FQGNSA, per germline. The junction had 4 bases not matched to a gene; V was cut back by 5 bases and J by 0 bases. The CDR3 sequence: CASSESGDSYNEQFF. As DNA, the CDR3 is TGTGCCAGCAGCGAAAGCGGGGACTCCTACAATGAGCAGTTCTTC.

This clonotype was counted many times. The CDR3 sequence is CASSPIDRAVYNQPQHF. For the CDR3, the DNA is TGTGCCAGCAGTCCCATCGACAGGGCGGTGTACAATCAGCCCCAGCATTTT. The chain links TRBV6-1 to TRBJ1-5; TRBD1 aligns across 7 bases. The CDR3 has 17 amino acids. V dropped 5 bases and J dropped 3; count of bases not matched to a gene: 13. Germline CDR1 is MNHNS and CDR2 is SASEGT.

The gene calls are TRBV12-3 or TRBV12-4 and TRBJ2-1; maybe TRBD2 (5 bases). Trimming took off 0 bases at V and 8 bases at J, with 14 bases between the two ends. This CDR3 region has 15 residues. DNA for the CDR3: TGTGCCAGCAGTTTAGCCGGGTTAGGGAGAGATGAGCAGTTCTTC. This encodes CASSLAGLGRDEQFF.

A remark on this clonotype: A much bigger clone sits one base away, suggesting this may be a read error. This chain links TRBV4-2 with TRBJ2-1; 13 bases are a match to TRBD2. V was pared by 4 bases and J by 6 bases, with 3 bases of the junction left unmatched. Germline V gene sequence: CDR1 LGHNA, CDR2 YNFKEQ. This CDR3 is 15 amino acids long. CDR3 protein: CASSLGTSGINEQFF. The CDR3 nucleotides are TGTGCCAGCAGCCTAGGGACTAGCGGGATCAATGAGCAGTTCTTC.

This clonotype was seen many times. The J gene is TRBJ2-7, the V gene TRBV20-1; 8 nucleotides agree with TRBD2. V lost 0 bases and J lost 5; bases outside the gene matches: 9. The CDR3 is made up of 15 amino acids. Germline V gene data show CDR1 as DFQATT and CDR2 as SNEGSKA (reference sequence). CDR3 region: CSARDLAGLANEQYF. For the CDR3, the DNA is TGCAGTGCTAGAGATCTTGCCGGACTAGCAAACGAGCAGTACTTC.

This clonotype was found a few times. The chain joins TRBV20-1 to TRBJ2-6; D is unresolved. With 3 bases removed from V and 0 bases from J, the gap between germline ends came to 6 bases. Germline V CDR1 and CDR2: DFQATT, SNEGSKA (reference sequence). The CDR3 covers 14 residues. This CDR3 reads CSASKPSGANVLTF. CDR3 bases: TGCAGTGCTAGTAAGCCCTCTGGGGCCAACGTCCTGACTTTC.